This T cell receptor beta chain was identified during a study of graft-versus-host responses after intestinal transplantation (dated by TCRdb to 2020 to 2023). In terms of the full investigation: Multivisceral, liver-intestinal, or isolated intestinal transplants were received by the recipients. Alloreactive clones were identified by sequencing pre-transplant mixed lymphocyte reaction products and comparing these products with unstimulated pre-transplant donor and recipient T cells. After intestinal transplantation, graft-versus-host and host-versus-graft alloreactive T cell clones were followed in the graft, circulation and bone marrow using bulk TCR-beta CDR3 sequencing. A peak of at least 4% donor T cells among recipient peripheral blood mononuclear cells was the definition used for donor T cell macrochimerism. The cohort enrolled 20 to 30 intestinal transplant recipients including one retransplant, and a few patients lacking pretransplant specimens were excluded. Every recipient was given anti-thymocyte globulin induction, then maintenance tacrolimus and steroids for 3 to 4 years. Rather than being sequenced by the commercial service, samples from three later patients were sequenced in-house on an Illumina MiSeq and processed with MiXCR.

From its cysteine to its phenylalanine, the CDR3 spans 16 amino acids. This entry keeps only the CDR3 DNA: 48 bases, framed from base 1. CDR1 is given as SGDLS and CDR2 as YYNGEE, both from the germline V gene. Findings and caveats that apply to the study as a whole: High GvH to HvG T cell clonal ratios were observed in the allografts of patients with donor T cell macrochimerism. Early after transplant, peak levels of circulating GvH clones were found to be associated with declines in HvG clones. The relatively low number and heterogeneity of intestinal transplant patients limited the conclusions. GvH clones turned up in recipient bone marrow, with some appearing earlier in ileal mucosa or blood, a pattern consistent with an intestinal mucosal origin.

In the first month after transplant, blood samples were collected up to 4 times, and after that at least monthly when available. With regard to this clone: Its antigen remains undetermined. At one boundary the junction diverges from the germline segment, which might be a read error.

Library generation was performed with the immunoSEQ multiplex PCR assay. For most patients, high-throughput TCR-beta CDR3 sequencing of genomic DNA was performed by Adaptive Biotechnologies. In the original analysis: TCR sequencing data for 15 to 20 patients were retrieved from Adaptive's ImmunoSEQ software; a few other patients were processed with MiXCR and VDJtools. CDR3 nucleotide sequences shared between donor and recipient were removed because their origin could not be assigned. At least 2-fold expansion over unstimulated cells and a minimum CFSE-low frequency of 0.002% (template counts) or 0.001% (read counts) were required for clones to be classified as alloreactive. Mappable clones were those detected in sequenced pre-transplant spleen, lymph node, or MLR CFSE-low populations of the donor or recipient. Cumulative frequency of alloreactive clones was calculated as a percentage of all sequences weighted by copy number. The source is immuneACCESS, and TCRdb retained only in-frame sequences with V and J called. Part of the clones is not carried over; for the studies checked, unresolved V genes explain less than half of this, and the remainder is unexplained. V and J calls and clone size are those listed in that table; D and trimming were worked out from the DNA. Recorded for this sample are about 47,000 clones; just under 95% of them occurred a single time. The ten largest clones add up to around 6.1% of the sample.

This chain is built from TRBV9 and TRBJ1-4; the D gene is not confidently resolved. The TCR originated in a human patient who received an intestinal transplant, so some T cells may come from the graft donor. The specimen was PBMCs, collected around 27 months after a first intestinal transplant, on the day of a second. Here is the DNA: TGTGCCAGCAGCTCGAACCCGACAAGGGCGAATGAAGAACTGTTTTTT. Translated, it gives CASSSNPTRANEELFF.